The 2 T cell receptor beta chains below were found in one sample sequenced in a study of patients and donors after allogeneic stem cell transplantation. MiXCR, applied by TCRdb to the RT-PCR reads, yields one record per CDR3 protein. Among about 960,000 distinct CDR3 sequences listed, about 20% were seen once. The sequencing sample was made of blood, either unsorted or a sorted T cell fraction (not recorded which). Receptors originate from a human donor who was either an allogeneic HSCT recipient or a stem cell or donor lymphocyte infusion donor (not recorded which). It is not recorded whose cells these are; they may come from a transplant donor.

This clonotype was detected only a few times. The chain links TRBV30 to TRBJ1-1; D gene uncertain. The CDR3 contains 13 residues. The V gene lost 7 bases and the J gene lost 0 bases, with 12 bases spanning the gap. Germline assignment: CDR1 GTSNPN and CDR2 SVGIG (reference sequence). CDR3: CASAHSLNTEAFF. The CDR3 bases are TGTGCCTCTGCTCATAGCCTGAACACTGAAGCTTTCTTT.

Only a few counts were recorded for this clonotype. The chain links TRBV4-3 to TRBJ1-1; D remains unclear. The CDR3 runs 14 residues. The V and J ends lost 2 bases and 0 bases respectively, with 7 bases between them. In germline, CDR1 is LGHNA, CDR2 YSLEER. The CDR3 spells CASSQIGLNTEAFF. The DNA of the CDR3 is TGCGCCAGCAGCCAAATAGGTCTGAACACTGAAGCTTTCTTT.